This TCR beta chain was sequenced for a study of shared clonotypes between healthy human individuals. Original processing methods: As immunoSEQ supplied junction-only sequences (without quality scores), filtering differed. Profiled with immunoSEQ multiplex PCR; TCRdb holds only in-frame clones, not every one. V and J calls and clone size follow that table, whereas D and trimming were derived from the DNA. The data show around 560,000 clones, 85% to 95% seen once. General study results and limits: The generation probabilities recorded for non-shared clonotypes fell below those of clonotypes shared by all four donors.

CD45RO negativity and positive selection for CCR7 defined naive CD8 cells, a population that excluded terminally differentiated effector memory CD45RA+ cells. The CDR3 covers 13 residues. From germline, CDR1 is PRHDT and CDR2 FYEKMQ (reference sequence). V was clipped by 2 bases and J by 4 bases, with 8 bases between them. About this clone: The antigen remains unidentified.

V gene TRBV13 combines with J gene TRBJ1-1; D remains unclear. Specimen: naive CD8+ T cells sorted from blood. This TCR was sampled from a young woman in good health. The CDR3 DNA reads TGTGCCAGCAGCTTACTTAGCGGCACTGAAGCTTTCTTT. Encoded protein: CASSLLSGTEAFF.